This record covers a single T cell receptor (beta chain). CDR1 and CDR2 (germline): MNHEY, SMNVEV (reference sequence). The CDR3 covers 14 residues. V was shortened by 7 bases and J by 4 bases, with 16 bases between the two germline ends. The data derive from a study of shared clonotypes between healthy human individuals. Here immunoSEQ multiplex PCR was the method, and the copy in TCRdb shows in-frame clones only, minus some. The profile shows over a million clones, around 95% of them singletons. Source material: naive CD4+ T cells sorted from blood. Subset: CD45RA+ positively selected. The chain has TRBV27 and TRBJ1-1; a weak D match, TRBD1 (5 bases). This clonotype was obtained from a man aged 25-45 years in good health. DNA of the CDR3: TGTGCCAGCACTCTCCTCGGGGGAGCCACTGAAGCTTTCTTT. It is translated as CASTLLGGATEAFF.